Sequencing of this TCR beta chain was carried out in a study of regulatory T cells in long-lasting Graves disease. Findings and caveats of the study: Persistent disease was associated with favored TRBV28 usage and with favored use of TRBJ1-2 and TRBJ2-5.

Indicated time point: newly diagnosed GD, antithyroid drugs for less than 3 months. The authors made the TCR library using RNA they extracted from PBMCs. Details on this clonotype: The target antigen is unknown.

The germline gives CDR1 MNHEY, CDR2 SVGEGT. The CDR3 length is 15 residues. V lost 3 bases, J lost 5 bases, and 9 bases stayed unmatched. Combining iRepertoire HTBI primers with Arm-PCR of CDR3 regions, the authors built TCR beta libraries. TCRdb recomputed calls from the multiplex PCR reads with MiXCR, one row per CDR3 protein. The sample has about 540,000 distinct CDR3 sequences; less than 15% are singletons. Separately, the same data were catalogued under a study of T cells in Graves' hyperthyroidism and ophthalmopathy.

V usage is TRBV6-2 or TRBV6-3 and J usage is TRBJ2-5, with 7 bases aligning to TRBD1. The sequence was collected from a man younger than 40 with Graves disease. This material consisted of peripheral blood mononuclear cells (PBMCs), taken at new diagnosis, from a patient treated with antithyroid drugs. CDR3 sequence: CASSYSAGGSETQYF. In DNA form, the CDR3 reads TGTGCCAGCAGTTATTCGGCAGGGGGATCGGAGACCCAGTACTTC.